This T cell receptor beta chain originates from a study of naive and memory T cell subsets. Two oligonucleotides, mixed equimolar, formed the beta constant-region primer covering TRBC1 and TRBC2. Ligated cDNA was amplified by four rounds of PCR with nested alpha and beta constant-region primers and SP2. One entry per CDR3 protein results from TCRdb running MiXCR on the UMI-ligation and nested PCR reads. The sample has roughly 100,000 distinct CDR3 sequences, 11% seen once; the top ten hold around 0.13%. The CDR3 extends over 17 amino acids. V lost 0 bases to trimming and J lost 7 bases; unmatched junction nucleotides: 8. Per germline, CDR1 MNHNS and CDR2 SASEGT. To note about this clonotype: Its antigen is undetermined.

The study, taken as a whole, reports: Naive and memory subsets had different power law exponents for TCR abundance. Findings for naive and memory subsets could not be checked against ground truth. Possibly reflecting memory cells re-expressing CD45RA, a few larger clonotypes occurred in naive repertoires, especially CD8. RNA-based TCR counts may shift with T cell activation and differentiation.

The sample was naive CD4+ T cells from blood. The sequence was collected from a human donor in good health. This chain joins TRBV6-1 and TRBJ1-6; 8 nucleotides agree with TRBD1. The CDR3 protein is CASSEARGQAGNSPLHF. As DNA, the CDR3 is TGTGCCAGCAGTGAAGCACGGGGACAGGCGGGGAATTCACCCCTCCACTTT.